The 20 T cell receptor beta chains reported below all come from one sample, sequenced in a study of vaccination and CD4 T cells after COVID-19. Regarding treatment: 10-day PBMC culture with coronavirus spike peptide pools or control peptides (ViraFEST assay). The Oncomine TCR Beta short-read assay sequenced DNA from cultured CD4+ T cells. MiXCR, run by TCRdb on the PCR reads, gives a single entry per CDR3 protein. The table records 15,000 to 20,000 distinct CDR3 sequences, roughly 54% of them present only once. Antigens of these TCRs are unknown. The sequencing sample was made of CD4+ T cells from blood, cultured in vitro. The receptors were sampled from a human donor who had recovered from COVID-19.

This clonotype was observed a few times. Here the CDR3 DNA reads TGTGCCAGCAGTCGGGACAGGGTGGAGACCCAGTACTTC. It is translated as CASSRDRVETQYF. The chain has TRBV12-3 or TRBV12-4 and TRBJ2-5; TRBD1 agrees at 9 bases. CDR3 size: 13 residues. J was trimmed by 5 bases and V by 5 bases; bases with no gene match: 3.

The CDR3 bases are TGTGCCAGCAGCCTAGGACGACAGTCGATCCCTAATGAAAAACTGTTTTTT. It encodes CASSLGRQSIPNEKLFF. The gene calls are TRBV7-6 and TRBJ1-4, with a tentative D call TRBD1 (5 bases). Germline V CDR1 and CDR2: SGHVS, FNYEAQ. The CDR3 runs to 17 residues. Trimming took off 5 bases at V and 3 bases at J, with 19 bases between the two ends.

V usage is TRBV5-1 and J usage is TRBJ2-5; TRBD1 agrees at 9 bases. From germline, CDR1 is SGHRS and CDR2 YFSETQ. The CDR3 is 15 amino acids. V lost 0 bases and J lost 4; bases outside the gene matches: 4. The CDR3 loop reads CASSLAEDRGETQYF. In DNA, the CDR3 is TGCGCCAGCAGCTTGGCCGAGGACAGGGGAGAGACCCAGTACTTC.

This clonotype was seen just once. The CDR3 region is CASSPATVSTYNEQFF. CDR3 in DNA: TGTGCCAGCAGCCCCGCTACCGTCTCCACCTACAATGAGCAGTTCTTC. V is TRBV7-9 and J is TRBJ2-1; unclear D gene. V gave up 5 bases and J gave up 2 bases, with 16 bases separating them. The CDR3 runs 16 residues. The V gene's germline CDR1 is SEHNR and CDR2 FQNEAQ (reference sequence). The full variable domain, its missing parts supplied by reference TRBV7-9 and TRBJ2-1, is DTGVSQNPRHKITKRGQNVTFRCDPISEHNRLYWYRQTLGQGPEFLTYFQNEAQLEKSRLLSDRFSAERPKGSFSTLEIQRTEQGDSAMYLCASSPATVSTYNEQFFGPGTRLTVL.

The rearrangement links TRBV6-1 to TRBJ2-1; weak D call: TRBD1 (6 bases). CDR3 length: 14 amino acids. CDR1 and CDR2 (germline): MNHNS, SASEGT. V dropped 10 bases and J dropped 6 bases, with 19 bases sitting between them. The CDR3 DNA sequence: TGTGCCACCCACGCCGGGACAATAACCAATGAGCAGTTCTTC. It specifies CATHAGTITNEQFF.

V and J are TRBV11-3 and TRBJ2-1; 11 positions match TRBD2. The V and J ends lost 1 base and 8 bases, in that order; junction bases with no gene match: 10. This CDR3 is built from 17 residues. Per the germline V gene, CDR1 is SGHNT and CDR2 is YENEEA. The CDR3 protein is CASSLGSTSGSRDEQFF. CDR3 in DNA: TGTGCCAGCAGCTTAGGTAGCACTAGCGGGAGTCGCGATGAGCAGTTCTTC.

This clonotype was detected only a few times. V gene TRBV20-1 combines with J gene TRBJ1-1, with D maybe TRBD1 (6 bases). The CDR3 sequence is 13 residues long. Between the trimmed V and J ends, which lost 6 bases and 0 bases, there was a span of 11 bases. The germline V gene encodes CDR1 DFQATT and CDR2 SNEGSKA (reference sequence). The CDR3 loop reads CSAPGTMNTEAFF. The CDR3 DNA follows: TGCAGTGCCCCCGGGACAATGAACACTGAAGCTTTCTTT.

This chain uses TRBV6-1 with TRBJ2-1; D is perhaps TRBD2 (5 bases). V lost 6 bases and J lost 6, with 12 bases in between. In germline, CDR1 is MNHNS, CDR2 SASEGT. This CDR3 spans 13 amino acids. The CDR3, as DNA: TGTGCCAGCAGCCGAGGACTGGCCAATGAGCAGTTCTTC. Translation: CASSRGLANEQFF.

This clonotype showed up just a few times. The chain is built from TRBV27 and TRBJ1-1; TRBD1 aligns across 7 bases. V lost 6 bases to trimming and J lost 1 base; unmatched junction nucleotides: 8. This CDR3 has 15 amino acids. Germline V gene sequence: CDR1 MNHEY, CDR2 SMNVEV (reference sequence). CDR3 sequence reads: CASSNEWTGNTEAFF. The CDR3, as DNA: TGTGCCAGCAGCAACGAGTGGACAGGGAACACTGAAGCTTTCTTT.

The gene calls are TRBV6-5 and TRBJ1-1, with D maybe TRBD1 (6 bases). Germline CDR1 and CDR2: MNHEY and SVGAGI. V lost 0 bases, J lost 2 bases, and 10 bases lay in between. The CDR3 is made up of 15 amino acids. The CDR3 nucleotides read TGTGCCAGCAGTTACTCGCTGGGGGCAAACACTGAAGCTTTCTTT. Translating gives CASSYSLGANTEAFF.

This clonotype was found once. The chain links TRBV18 to TRBJ2-1; the D is unclear. Germline V gene data show CDR1 as KGHSH and CDR2 as LQKENI. V was pared by 1 base and J by 0 bases, with 7 bases between. CDR3 length: 15 residues. The CDR3 sequence is CASSPQASSYNEQFF. The CDR3 DNA is TGTGCCAGCTCACCACAGGCGAGCTCCTACAATGAGCAGTTCTTC.

This clonotype was counted between two and nine times. The chain recombines TRBV5-1 with TRBJ1-6; a weak D match, TRBD1 (5 bases). V dropped 4 bases and J dropped 8 bases, with 13 bases sitting between them. This CDR3 is 14 amino acids long. CDR1 SGHRS and CDR2 YFSETQ come from the germline V gene. The CDR3, as DNA: TGCGCCAGCAGCCAGGCCGACAGATATTCACCCCTCCACTTT. Protein sequence: CASSQADRYSPLHF. The complete variable domain, with remaining parts taken from reference TRBV5-1 and TRBJ1-6, reads KAGVTQTPRYLIKTRGQQVTLSCSPISGHRSVSWYQQTPGQGLQFLFEYFSETQRNKGNFPGRFSGRQFSNSRSEMNVSTLELGDSALYLCASSQADRYSPLHFGNGTRLTVT.

V is TRBV30 and J is TRBJ2-1; no clear D. The CDR3 covers 14 residues. Deletions cut 1 base from V and 0 bases from J, with 7 bases between. In germline, CDR1 is GTSNPN, CDR2 SVGIG (reference sequence). The CDR3 DNA reads as TGTGCCTGGAGTGGCTATAACTCCTACAATGAGCAGTTCTTC. Translated: CAWSGYNSYNEQFF. The variable domain in full, with the rest retrieved from reference TRBV30 and TRBJ2-1, is SQTIHQWPATLVQPVGSPLSLECTVEGTSNPNLYWYRQAAGRGLQLLFYSVGIGQISSEVPQNLSASRPQDRQFILSSKKLLLSDSGFYLCAWSGYNSYNEQFFGPGTRLTVL.

This chain joins TRBV6-5 and TRBJ1-1, with D uncertain. Trimming pared 0 bases from V and 0 bases from J, leaving 8 bases between. The length of the CDR3 is 15 residues. Germline values: CDR1 MNHEY, CDR2 SVGAGI. This CDR3 is CASSYSGGLNTEAFF. CDR3 in DNA: TGTGCCAGCAGTTACTCGGGCGGCTTGAACACTGAAGCTTTCTTT.

This clonotype was observed a handful of times. This chain joins TRBV14 and TRBJ1-1, with TRBD1 identical over 8 bases. From germline, CDR1 is SGHDN and CDR2 FVKESK. This CDR3 is built from 16 residues. The trim removed 4 bases at V and 0 bases at J, leaving 7 bases unmatched. DNA of the CDR3: TGTGCCAGCAGCCCCCAGGGGGCCCTCATGAACACTGAAGCTTTCTTT. Amino acids: CASSPQGALMNTEAFF. The whole variable domain, filled in from reference TRBV14 and TRBJ1-1, reads EAGVTQFPSHSVIEKGQTVTLRCDPISGHDNLYWYRRVMGKEIKFLLHFVKESKQDESGMPNNRFLAERTGGTYSTLKVQPAELEDSGVYFCASSPQGALMNTEAFFGQGTRLTVV.

This clonotype was detected only a few times. V usage is TRBV27 and J usage is TRBJ2-1, with 10 nucleotides matching TRBD2. The V gene's germline CDR1 is MNHEY and CDR2 SMNVEV (reference sequence). The J segment lost 0 bases and the V segment lost 2 bases, leaving 4 bases of the junction unmatched. The CDR3 spans 17 residues. The CDR3 DNA sequence: TGTGCCAGCAGTTTAAGGGGACTAGCGATCTCCTACAATGAGCAGTTCTTC. Its protein product is CASSLRGLAISYNEQFF.

The gene calls are TRBV20-1 and TRBJ2-1; 9 positions agree with TRBD2. J lost 1 base, V lost 3 bases, and 7 bases had no gene match. CDR1 is DFQATT and CDR2 is SNEGSKA in the germline V gene (reference sequence). This CDR3 contains 16 residues. Here the CDR3 reads CSASGNLAGSYNEQFF. The CDR3 DNA reads as TGCAGTGCTAGCGGTAATCTAGCGGGATCCTACAATGAGCAGTTCTTC.

J is TRBJ1-2 and V is TRBV20-1; D perhaps matches TRBD1 (5 bases). V lost 6 bases, J lost 2 bases, and 7 bases lay in between. The CDR3 covers 11 residues. The V gene's germline CDR1 is DFQATT and CDR2 SNEGSKA (reference sequence). CDR3 residues: CSAQGNYGYTF. The DNA for the CDR3 is TGCAGTGCGCAGGGAAACTATGGCTACACCTTC.

The gene calls are TRBV2 and TRBJ1-2; D may be TRBD1 (5 bases). The V end was cut by 2 bases, the J end by 4 bases, with 14 bases between. The CDR3 has 15 amino acids. From germline, CDR1 is SNHLY and CDR2 FYNNEI. CDR3 coding DNA: TGTGCCAGCAGTGAATGGCAGGGAGCTTTCTATGGCTACACCTTC. This sequence encodes CASSEWQGAFYGYTF.

The chain is built from TRBV6-1 and TRBJ2-5; possible D gene TRBD2, 6 bases. This CDR3 is built from 15 residues. V was shortened by 6 bases and J by 5 bases, with 19 bases between the two germline ends. Germline V gene data show CDR1 as MNHNS and CDR2 as SASEGT. The CDR3 here is CASSDGGDSWETQYF. CDR3 sequence (DNA): TGTGCCAGCAGCGACGGGGGAGATTCTTGGGAGACCCAGTACTTC.